Listed below are T cell receptor beta chains from one sample, sequenced in a study of blood T cells in healthy people across ages. Each CDR3 protein gets one entry after TCRdb re-called the 5' RACE reads with MiXCR. The sample has about 1.8 million distinct CDR3 sequences, about 50% seen once; the top ten hold about 2.1%. Sequenced: blood. The receptors shown here come from a middle-aged woman in good health. Each CDR3 is given with its conserved first and last residue. The D gene is left open where the match is weak. Some rows mark clone size as missing; the rest say once, few, many or name a class of expanded clone.

clone_size j_call v_call d_call cdr3_aa cdr3_nt
- TRBJ2-1 TRBV28 TRBD2 CASSLLAGVGSYNEQFF TGTGCCAGCAGTCTACTAGCGGGGGTTGGCTCCTACAATGAGCAGTTCTTC
- TRBJ1-2 TRBV10-1 - CASSESIVGNGYTF TGCGCCAGCAGTGAGTCGATTGTGGGAAATGGCTACACCTTC
- TRBJ2-6 TRBV20-1 - CSARGAGSGANVLTF TGCAGTGCTAGAGGGGCTGGCTCTGGGGCCAACGTCCTGACTTTC
- TRBJ2-3 TRBV28 - CASRGMPSADTQYF TGTGCCAGCAGGGGGATGCCCTCGGCGGATACGCAGTATTTT
- TRBJ1-2 TRBV28 - CASGGGVGYGYTF TGTGCCAGCGGGGGGGGCGTCGGCTATGGCTACACCTTC
few TRBJ2-3 TRBV24-1 - CASGRGGGTDTQYF TGTGCCTCGGGGCGTGGCGGCGGCACAGATACGCAGTATTTT
many TRBJ1-2 TRBV12-3/TRBV12-4 TRBD1 CASSLDRGRGYGYTF TGTGCCAGCTCTTTGGACAGGGGGCGCGGCTATGGCTACACCTTC
- TRBJ2-5 TRBV29-1 - CSVDGGGGTETQYF TGCAGCGTTGATGGTGGAGGGGGCACAGAGACCCAGTACTTC
many TRBJ2-7 TRBV29-1 - CSVGTAYEQYF TGCAGCGTTGGGACAGCCTACGAGCAGTACTTC
- TRBJ2-1 TRBV9 - CASSGAKANYNEQFF TGTGCCAGCAGCGGAGCGAAGGCGAACTACAATGAGCAGTTCTTC
- TRBJ1-2 TRBV6-6 - CASSDTGSNYGYTF TGTGCCAGCAGTGATACAGGGAGTAACTATGGCTACACCTTC
few TRBJ1-5 TRBV28 - CASSPELGGVDQPQHF TGTGCCAGCTCGCCCGAACTGGGGGGTGTGGATCAGCCCCAGCATTTT
- TRBJ2-7 TRBV7-9 - CASSLGQGGPYEQYF TGTGCCAGCAGCTTAGGGCAGGGCGGCCCCTACGAGCAGTACTTC
- TRBJ2-3 TRBV20-1 TRBD2 CSARRGGITDTQYF TGCAGTGCTAGACGCGGGGGGATCACAGATACGCAGTATTTT
- TRBJ2-1 TRBV6-5 - CASSWLGRNEQFF TGTGCCAGCAGTTGGCTCGGTCGGAACGAGCAGTTCTTC
- TRBJ2-7 TRBV21-1 - CASSKAHENKRPYEQYF TGTGCCAGCAGCAAAGCGCATGAGAACAAGCGCCCCTACGAGCAGTACTTC
- TRBJ2-1 TRBV4-3 TRBD1 CASSQDRVGNNEQFF TGCGCCAGCAGCCAGGACAGGGTGGGGAACAATGAGCAGTTCTTC
- TRBJ2-5 TRBV20-1 - CSATRQDRHQTQYF TGCAGTGCTACCCGACAAGACCGCCACCAGACCCAGTACTTC
- TRBJ1-5 TRBV6-2/TRBV6-3 - CASSPDGIFQPQHF TGTGCCAGCAGTCCAGACGGAATCTTTCAGCCCCAGCATTTT
few TRBJ1-2 TRBV6-5 - CASQGNYGYTF TGTGCCAGTCAGGGTAACTATGGCTACACCTTC
few TRBJ1-4 TRBV7-8 - CASSPRGAGEKLFF TGTGCCAGCAGCCCCCGAGGGGCGGGGGAAAAACTGTTTTTT
few TRBJ2-3 TRBV4-3 TRBD1 CASSQDEEWGQGHDTQYF TGCGCCAGCAGCCAAGATGAGGAGTGGGGACAGGGGCACGATACGCAGTATTTT
- TRBJ2-1 TRBV9 TRBD2 CASSVDPAGGIENEQFF TGTGCCAGCAGCGTAGATCCAGCGGGGGGGATCGAGAATGAGCAGTTCTTC
- TRBJ1-1 TRBV5-1 - CASSGWGGGTEAFF TGCGCCAGCAGCGGGTGGGGGGGCGGCACTGAAGCTTTCTTT
- TRBJ2-5 TRBV20-1 - CSASQGDETQYF TGCAGTGCTAGCCAGGGCGATGAGACCCAGTACTTC
- TRBJ1-2 TRBV28 TRBD1 CAGSYLTGAGKGYTF TGTGCCGGCAGCTATTTGACAGGGGCTGGAAAAGGCTACACCTTC
few TRBJ2-7 TRBV20-1 - CSAEALLSSYEQYF TGCAGTGCAGAGGCCTTATTAAGCTCCTACGAGCAGTACTTC
few TRBJ2-3 TRBV11-1 TRBD1 CASSKDRVADTQYF TGTGCCAGCAGCAAAGACAGGGTGGCGGATACGCAGTATTTT
once TRBJ2-5 TRBV7-9 TRBD2 CASSTTSDEQYF TGTGCCAGCAGCACCACTAGCGATGAGCAGTACTTC
- TRBJ2-1 TRBV7-9 TRBD2 CAGSPLPGLATNEQFF TGTGCCGGCAGCCCCCTTCCGGGACTAGCGACCAATGAGCAGTTCTTC
- TRBJ1-4 TRBV12-3/TRBV12-4 TRBD1 CASSPYRDRDNEKLFF TGTGCCAGCAGTCCGTATAGAGACAGGGACAATGAAAAACTGTTTTTT
- TRBJ1-2 TRBV20-1 - CSAAPGLTNYGYTF TGCAGTGCTGCCCCTGGACTTACTAACTATGGCTACACCTTC
few TRBJ2-1 TRBV20-1 TRBD2 CNILLAGGGDEQFF TGCAACATCCTACTAGCGGGGGGCGGGGATGAGCAGTTCTTC
- TRBJ1-1 TRBV28 TRBD1 CASSVTGGEAEAFF TGTGCCAGCAGTGTCACAGGGGGGGAGGCTGAAGCTTTCTTT
- TRBJ2-5 TRBV13 - CASSLESGQGDFGETQYF TGTGCCAGCAGCTTAGAGTCAGGGCAGGGTGATTTTGGAGAGACCCAGTACTTC
- TRBJ1-5 TRBV28 - CGWGFRGNQPQHF TGTGGGTGGGGATTTCGAGGCAATCAGCCCCAGCATTTT
once TRBJ2-3 TRBV4-3 - CASSPWEGTSTDTQYF TGCGCCAGCAGCCCCTGGGAAGGGACTAGCACAGATACGCAGTATTTT
- TRBJ2-1 TRBV11-1 - CASSTLADYNEQFF TGTGCCAGCAGCACTTTAGCGGACTACAATGAGCAGTTCTTC
- TRBJ2-3 TRBV7-9 TRBD2 CASSPRGGGLITDTQYF TGTGCCAGCAGCCCGAGGGGCGGGGGGCTTATCACAGATACGCAGTATTTT
few TRBJ1-5 TRBV5-6 - CASSLMTGNQPQHF TGTGCCAGCAGCTTGATGACAGGTAATCAGCCCCAGCATTTT
- TRBJ2-3 TRBV29-1 - CSVERSGHSTDTQYF TGCAGCGTTGAACGAAGCGGTCATAGCACAGATACGCAGTATTTT
many TRBJ2-5 TRBV29-1 - CSVGGTQETQYF TGCAGCGTTGGCGGGACTCAAGAGACCCAGTACTTC
- TRBJ2-1 TRBV6-5 - CASSYSWEASYNEQFF TGTGCCAGCAGTTACTCCTGGGAGGCCTCCTACAATGAGCAGTTCTTC
few TRBJ2-4 TRBV7-2 TRBD2 CASSLDGPGRGNIQYF TGTGCCAGCAGCTTAGACGGTCCAGGGAGGGGAAACATTCAGTACTTC